The 22 T cell receptor beta chains below were found in one sample sequenced in a study of early T cells in non-severe SARS-CoV-2 infection. Each CDR3 protein gets one entry after TCRdb re-called the 5' RACE reads with MiXCR. The sample shows around 40,000 distinct CDR3 sequences, roughly 6% of them seen only once. Sample: whole blood. The source is an adult who was a healthcare worker with PCR-confirmed SARS-CoV-2 infection or an uninfected control (not recorded which).

This clonotype was seen only a few times. This chain connects TRBV6-2 or TRBV6-3 to TRBJ2-5, with 7 positions matching TRBD1. This CDR3 comprises 16 residues. CDR1 MNHEY and CDR2 SVGEGT come from the germline V gene. V shed 6 bases, J shed 2 bases, and the junction held 12 bases outside the gene matches. This chain's CDR3 is CASSYHRGRDQETQYF. The CDR3 bases are TGTGCCAGCAGCTACCACAGGGGTCGAGATCAAGAGACCCAGTACTTC.

In this sample, this clonotype turned up a few times. The chain joins TRBV12-3 or TRBV12-4 to TRBJ1-2; 7 bases are a match to TRBD1. The CDR3 loop spans 13 amino acids. V was pared by 6 bases and J by 7 bases, with 8 bases of the junction left unmatched. The CDR3 loop reads CASRTTGVFGYTF. DNA of the CDR3: TGTGCCAGCAGGACCACAGGGGTTTTTGGCTACACCTTC.

This clonotype appeared a few times. The rearrangement links TRBV7-9 to TRBJ2-1; D might be TRBD1 (6 bases). From germline, CDR1 is SEHNR and CDR2 FQNEAQ (reference sequence). The CDR3 runs to 15 residues. The V end lost 1 base, the J end lost 3 bases, and 10 bases lay between the germline ends. The CDR3 protein is CASSLGEGDYNEQFF. In DNA form, the CDR3 reads TGTGCCAGCAGCTTAGGTGAGGGGGACTACAATGAGCAGTTCTTC.

In this sample, this clonotype turned up many times. The chain couples TRBV11-2 to TRBJ2-4, with 8 bases matching TRBD2. Germline V gene lookup returns CDR1 SGHAT and CDR2 FQNNGV. V lost 3 bases to trimming and J lost 9 bases; unmatched junction nucleotides: 10. CDR3 size: 15 residues. The CDR3 loop is CASSFAGGAGSIQYF. The DNA of the CDR3 is TGTGCCAGCAGCTTCGCGGGGGGCGCGGGGTCCATTCAGTACTTC.

V is TRBV10-3 and J is TRBJ2-3, with 8 bases identical to TRBD2. V lost 9 bases and J lost 5; bases outside the gene matches: 13. Germline V lookup: CDR1 ENHRY, CDR2 SYGVKD. This CDR3 contains 15 residues. CDR3 in DNA: TGTGCCATAGCTAATCCCTTAAGCGGGAGAGATACGCAGTATTTT. As protein: CAIANPLSGRDTQYF.

J is TRBJ2-7 and V is TRBV19; D gene uncertain. Trimming removed 1 base from V and 6 bases from J, with 16 bases in between. Germline-derived CDR1 and CDR2 are LNHDA and SQIVND (reference sequence). The CDR3 is made up of 15 amino acids. The CDR3 spells CASSIAPRTSSEQYF. The CDR3 nucleotides are TGTGCCAGTAGTATAGCCCCGAGGACCTCTTCCGAGCAGTACTTC.

The chain recombines TRBV7-9 with TRBJ1-2; D is possibly TRBD1 (6 bases). With 2 bases removed from V and 4 bases from J, the gap between germline ends came to 11 bases. Looked up from germline, CDR1 is SEHNR and CDR2 is FQNEAQ (reference sequence). The CDR3 totals 14 residues. The chain's CDR3 is CASSLLQGTYGYTF. The CDR3 bases are TGTGCCAGCAGCTTACTCCAGGGGACCTATGGCTACACCTTC.

This clonotype was recorded at least ten times. The rearrangement uses TRBV28 and TRBJ1-1, with 7 nucleotides matching TRBD1. The J segment lost 6 bases and the V segment lost 6 bases, leaving 7 bases of the junction unmatched. The CDR3 runs 13 residues. The germline V gene has CDR1 MDHEN and CDR2 SYDVKM. The CDR3 DNA reads as TGTGCCAGCAGCCACAGGGGAGGGGCTGAAGCTTTCTTT. Encoded protein: CASSHRGGAEAFF.

This clonotype was counted only a few times. The V call is TRBV9, the J call TRBJ2-2; no definite D call. In germline, CDR1 is SGDLS, CDR2 YYNGEE. Trimming took off 2 bases at V and 3 bases at J, with 5 bases between the two ends. The CDR3 loop spans 13 amino acids. The chain's CDR3 is CASSVLHTGELFF. The CDR3 coding sequence is TGTGCCAGCAGCGTGCTACACACCGGGGAGCTGTTTTTT.

This clonotype came up a few times. The gene calls are TRBV2 and TRBJ2-7; maybe TRBD1 (6 bases). V dropped 11 bases and J dropped 1 base, with 15 bases sitting between them. CDR3 length equals 13 residues. Per germline, CDR1 SNHLY and CDR2 FYNNEI. The CDR3 DNA sequence: TGTGCCGTAGACAGGAGGTCTTCCTACGAGCAGTACTTC. Amino acid sequence: CAVDRRSSYEQYF.

The rearrangement joins TRBV2 to TRBJ2-2, with D possibly TRBD2 on 5 matching bases. CDR3 size: 14 residues. Trimming cost V 5 bases and J 6 bases, with 13 bases left between them. The germline gives CDR1 SNHLY, CDR2 FYNNEI. The DNA for the CDR3 is TGTGCCAGCAGTCGCGGGCAGTGGGCCGGGGAGCTGTTTTTT. Translation: CASSRGQWAGELFF.

This clonotype was counted many times. V usage is TRBV12-3 or TRBV12-4 and J usage is TRBJ1-5; D unresolved. V was pared by 8 bases and J by 4 bases, with 9 bases between. The CDR3 is 12 amino acids. For the CDR3, the DNA is TGTGCCAGCGCCATCCCTAATCAGCCCCAGCATTTT. This sequence encodes CASAIPNQPQHF.

This clonotype was recorded many times. The chain is built from TRBV4-2 and TRBJ1-2; possible D gene TRBD1, 6 bases. The CDR3 runs to 16 residues. Germline loops: CDR1 LGHNA, CDR2 YNFKEQ. Trimming left V 4 bases short and J 4 bases short, with 19 bases between. CDR3 sequence reads: CASSRDTVGGAYGYTF. The CDR3 DNA sequence: TGTGCCAGCAGCCGGGATACTGTCGGGGGGGCCTATGGCTACACCTTC.

The table lists this clonotype with many counts. The CDR3 DNA is TGCAGTGCACGGCGGGAGGCGAAGGATACGCAGTATTTT. This codes for CSARREAKDTQYF. The chain couples TRBV20-1 to TRBJ2-3; 8 bases fit TRBD2. After removal of 6 bases from V and 6 bases from J, the junction contained 8 bases not matched to a gene. The CDR3 covers 13 residues. CDR1 is DFQATT, CDR2 SNEGSKA, per germline (reference sequence).

The chain recombines TRBV2 with TRBJ2-3; D may be TRBD1 (6 bases). Deletions cut 2 bases from V and 0 bases from J, with 15 bases between. This CDR3 has 17 residues. Germline V gene lookup returns CDR1 SNHLY and CDR2 FYNNEI. In DNA, the CDR3 is TGTGCCAGCAGTGAACCCTCCTGGGGGCTTAGCACAGATACGCAGTATTTT. Protein sequence: CASSEPSWGLSTDTQYF.

This clonotype has at least ten counts. The rearrangement joins TRBV7-9 to TRBJ1-1, with TRBD1 matching over 7 bases. Germline CDR1 reads SEHNR; CDR2 reads FQNEAQ (reference sequence). CDR3 length: 14 residues. V was clipped by 5 bases and J by 1 base; unmatched bases: 4. DNA of the CDR3: TGTGCCAGCAGCAGAAGACAGGGGAACACTGAAGCTTTCTTT. This translates into CASSRRQGNTEAFF.

In its sample, this clonotype was seen a few times. The V call is TRBV2, the J call TRBJ2-3, with no clear D. Germline CDR1 SNHLY, CDR2 FYNNEI. The CDR3 consists of 13 residues. The germline V and J ends were trimmed by 6 bases and 4 bases, with 11 bases remaining between them. CDR3 nucleotides: TGTGCCAGCAGCCCGGGCGGATCAGATACGCAGTATTTT. This codes for CASSPGGSDTQYF.

This clonotype came up many times. The chain employs TRBV19 and TRBJ2-3; 9 bases align to TRBD2. The V and J ends lost 5 bases and 0 bases, in that order; junction bases with no gene match: 6. Germline assignment: CDR1 LNHDA and CDR2 SQIVND (reference sequence). The CDR3 length is 16 residues. CDR3 DNA: TGTGCCAGTAGTGCCCGGACTAGCGCTAGCACAGATACGCAGTATTTT. Its translation: CASSARTSASTDTQYF.

This clonotype occurred a few times. CDR3 residues: CASSLAGAQETQYF. CDR3 nucleotides: TGTGCCAGCAGTTTAGCGGGGGCCCAAGAGACCCAGTACTTC. V usage is TRBV28 and J usage is TRBJ2-5, with D perhaps matching TRBD2 (7 bases). Germline V CDR1 and CDR2: MDHEN, SYDVKM. This CDR3 spans 14 amino acids. Trimming left V 2 bases short and J 1 base short, with 8 bases between.

At least ten counts were recorded for this clonotype. The chain carries TRBV28 and TRBJ2-1; 8 bases are shared with TRBD2. J lost 7 bases, V lost 7 bases, and 18 bases had no gene match. CDR1 MDHEN and CDR2 SYDVKM come from the germline V gene. The CDR3 has 17 residues. CDR3 nucleotides: TGTGCCAGCAATAAACCCCTACGGGAGGGCCGGGGGAATGAGCAGTTCTTC. Encoded protein: CASNKPLREGRGNEQFF.

V and J are TRBV7-6 and TRBJ2-2; possible D gene TRBD2, 5 bases. Trimming left V 0 bases short and J 1 base short, with 12 bases between. This CDR3 is 17 amino acids long. Germline CDR1 and CDR2: SGHVS and FNYEAQ. The CDR3, as DNA: TGTGCCAGCAGCTTAGCGAGGCGGGCATTGAACACCGGGGAGCTGTTTTTT. Its protein is CASSLARRALNTGELFF.

This clonotype came up many times. J is TRBJ1-3 and V is TRBV29-1, with no clear D. Germline lookup yields CDR1 SQVTM and CDR2 ANQGSEA. The CDR3 length is 14 residues. The V and J ends lost 6 bases and 0 bases respectively, with 12 bases between them. The CDR3 region is CSVAPGSSGNTIYF. CDR3 nucleotide sequence: TGCAGCGTAGCCCCCGGGTCCTCTGGAAACACCATATATTTT.